This T cell receptor (beta chain) is drawn from a study of OX40 agonist ivuxolimab in advanced cancers. Study-wide results and limits: Clonal expansion from baseline to week 6 occurred in both CD4+ and CD8+ T cells.

As regards this clone: Its antigen is still unknown.

Clones were sequenced by immunoSEQ multiplex PCR, and TCRdb holds only the in-frame ones, with some missing. The sample carries about 40,000 clones, roughly 88% recorded once. This CDR3 spans 15 amino acids. Germline V gene sequence: CDR1 SEHNR, CDR2 FQNEAQ (reference sequence). V dropped 7 bases and J dropped 0 bases, with 14 bases sitting between them. Sequencing used CD4+ or CD8+ T cells sorted from blood, obtained in a trial of the OX40 agonist ivuxolimab. The sequence derives from an adult with an advanced solid tumor such as melanoma, head and neck, liver or kidney cancer. The rearrangement joins TRBV7-9 to TRBJ2-3, with TRBD2 as a possible D gene (7 bases). This chain's CDR3 is CASTRGGGSTDTQYF. The CDR3 DNA reads as TGTGCCAGCACCAGAGGGGGAGGGAGCACAGATACGCAGTATTTT.